Listed here are 11 T cell receptor beta chains from one sample, sequenced in a study of metastatic and nonmetastatic thyroid tumors. No patient received treatment before thyroid surgery. TCRdb used MiXCR to call clones anew from the PCR reads. The sample has around 20,000 clones, under 25% seen once. What was sequenced was adjacent normal tissue. These receptors all come from a female donor with papillary thyroid cancer or a benign thyroid nodule (not recorded which). Some clones in this sample may be carry-over from other donors' samples.

On this clone itself: One base away lies a much larger clone, so this may be a sequencing read error. This rearrangement joins TRBV4-2 to TRBJ2-5, with 11 nucleotides matching TRBD1. This CDR3 comprises 19 residues. The germline gives CDR1 LGHNA, CDR2 YNFKEQ. The CDR3 DNA reads TGTGCCAGCAGACTCCGGGACAGGGGGTCCCGGGAGGACCAGGAGACCCAGTACTTC. Its protein product is CASRLRDRGSREDQETQYF.

This chain connects TRBV6-1 to TRBJ2-6, with D perhaps matching TRBD2 (6 bases). V lost 7 bases to trimming and J lost 0 bases, with 10 bases between them. Germline V gene lookup returns CDR1 MNHNS and CDR2 SASEGT. The CDR3 is 15 residues long. CDR3 coding DNA: TGTGCCAGCACGGGAGCCTACTCTGGGGCCAACGTCCTGACTTTC. Translating it yields CASTGAYSGANVLTF.

The chain joins TRBV2 to TRBJ1-5, with 9 bases lining up with TRBD1. In germline, CDR1 is SNHLY, CDR2 FYNNEI. With V trimmed by 7 bases and J by 4 bases, 5 bases remained unmatched. The CDR3 has 14 residues. For the CDR3, the DNA is TGTGCCAGCACTCTAGACAGGGGGAATCAGCCCCAGCATTTT. Translating it yields CASTLDRGNQPQHF.

A word on this clone: This sequence may be a read error, since a much larger clone differs from it by one base. The rearrangement uses TRBV7-6 and TRBJ1-1, with D perhaps TRBD1 (5 bases). Germline V gene data show CDR1 as SGHVS and CDR2 as FNYEAQ. Trimming left V 2 bases short and J 1 base short, with 11 bases between. The CDR3 sequence is 15 residues long. Here the CDR3 DNA reads TGTGCCAGCAGCTTAAAGGCAGGGTCGAACACTGAAGCTTTCTTT. It is translated as CASSLKAGSNTEAFF. The full variable domain, with the rest looked up from reference TRBV7-6 and TRBJ1-1, is GAGVSQSPRYKVTKRGQDVALRCDPISGHVSLYWYRQALGQGPEFLTYFNYEAQQDKSGLPNDRFSAERPEGSISTLTIQRTEQRDSAMYRCASSLKAGSNTEAFFGQGTRLTVV.

Only a few counts were recorded for this clone. The CDR3 loop is CASSPGTLNTEAFF. The CDR3, as DNA: TGTGCCAGCAGCCCTGGGACCCTAAACACTGAAGCTTTCTTT. This chain connects TRBV12-3 or TRBV12-4 to TRBJ1-1; TRBD1 might be the D (5 bases). Deletions cut 6 bases from V and 2 bases from J, with 13 bases between. CDR3 length equals 14 residues.

This clone was picked up a small number of times. The CDR3 DNA sequence: TGTGCCAGCAGGGACGTCTTCGGGACTAGCGGGAGGGAGGAGCAGTTCTTC. Protein: CASRDVFGTSGREEQFF. The V gene is TRBV6-5, the J gene TRBJ2-1; 16 bases are a match to TRBD2. Germline CDR1 and CDR2: MNHEY and SVGAGI. The ends lost 6 bases at V and 10 bases at J; junction bases unmatched: 12. CDR3 length equals 17 residues.

In regard to this clone: This likely comes from a read error, as the CDR3 has no conserved phenylalanine or tryptophan at its end. The DNA is left out, because the CDR3 cannot be placed on it with certainty; the CDR3 is given as TCRdb lists it. The chain is built from TRBV6-1 and TRBJ2-1; the D call in the table, TRBD2, was not verified against the DNA. Germline V gene data show CDR1 as MNHNS and CDR2 as SASEGT. The length of the CDR3 is 12 amino acids, counting both ends. CDR3 residues: CASSIGEGAQLL.

V is TRBV27 and J is TRBJ2-7, with TRBD2 matching 8 bases. Germline loops: CDR1 MNHEY, CDR2 SMNVEV (reference sequence). The V gene end was trimmed by 2 bases and the J gene end by 5 bases; junction bases not matched to a gene: 5. The CDR3 has 14 residues. CDR3 in amino acids: CASSLMGLVHEQYF. As DNA, the CDR3 is TGTGCCAGCAGTTTAATGGGACTAGTCCACGAGCAGTACTTC.

As concerns this clone: The germline gene is not matched at one end of the junction; a read error may be the cause. This rearrangement joins TRBV4-1 to TRBJ2-7; D gene unclear. From germline, CDR1 is MGHRA and CDR2 YSYEKL. This CDR3 is 13 amino acids long. CDR3 region: CASSQDVNYERYF. CDR3 sequence (DNA): TGCGCCAGCAGCCAAGATGTTAACTACGAGCGGTACTTC.

A word on this clone: Distinct nucleotide sequences in the sample also encode this CDR3. The chain employs TRBV28 and TRBJ1-1; 7 nucleotides line up with TRBD1. Germline V gene data show CDR1 as MDHEN and CDR2 as SYDVKM. V gave up 4 bases and J gave up 7 bases; unmatched junction bases: 12. This CDR3 is built from 15 residues. DNA for the CDR3: TGTGCCAGCAGTTCCCCGGCTCTGAGACAGGGTGAAGCTTTCTTT. Its protein is CASSSPALRQGEAFF.

This clone occurred a few times. The V gene is TRBV7-9, the J gene TRBJ2-1, with a weak D call TRBD2 (5 bases). The V and J ends lost 7 bases and 15 bases respectively, with 16 bases between them. CDR1 SEHNR and CDR2 FQNEAQ come from the germline V gene (reference sequence). The CDR3 loop spans 11 amino acids. This CDR3 is CASIGGAEVFF. The CDR3 DNA reads as TGTGCCAGCATCGGCGGTGCGGAGGTGTTCTTC. The whole variable domain, remainder taken from reference TRBV7-9 and TRBJ2-1, is DTGVSQNPRHKITKRGQNVTFRCDPISEHNRLYWYRQTLGQGPEFLTYFQNEAQLEKSRLLSDRFSAERPKGSFSTLEIQRTEQGDSAMYLCASIGGAEVFFGPGTRLTVL.